The TCR beta chain under discussion was sequenced for a study of blood T cell repertoires in COVID-19. Background on the study: Acute-phase and convalescent COVID-19 samples originated in the United States, Italy and Spain. T cells, B-cell-depleted T cells, or PBMCs provided the cDNA or gDNA that served as material.

The trim removed 3 bases at V and 6 bases at J, leaving 9 bases unmatched. This CDR3 has 15 residues. CDR1 and CDR2 (germline): SGHRS, YFSETQ. Per the authors' pipeline: Cell counts per sample came from amplifying reference gene primers. Generated by immunoSEQ multiplex PCR, the TCRdb table keeps only in-frame clones and is missing some. The DNA was the basis for D and trimming; V, J and clone size are from that table. The sample shows roughly 50,000 clones, around 86% of them seen only once. Sequencing input: peripheral blood. This clonotype was sampled from a woman in her fifties or sixties with acute or convalescent COVID-19. The rearrangement joins TRBV5-1 to TRBJ2-7; 10 bases fit TRBD1. The CDR3 DNA follows: TGCGCCAGCAGCTACGGACAGGGGGGTGGTTCCGAGCAGTACTTC. Its translation is CASSYGQGGGSEQYF.